This TCR beta chain was observed in a study of T cells in localized non-small cell lung cancer. Study results and limitations: A median roughly 50 of the top 100 tumor clones appeared in adjacent lung. It was uninvolved adjacent lung that showed the highest T cell clonality, exceeding tumor. Elevated blood T cell density was associated with longer overall survival.

Concerning this clone: The target antigen is unknown.

The table came from immunoSEQ multiplex PCR; TCRdb's copy has only in-frame clones and leaves some out. The sample lists 15,000 to 20,000 clones; over 70% were seen once. Trimming stripped 5 bases from V and 7 bases from J, with 6 bases between. Germline V gene lookup returns CDR1 SEHNR and CDR2 FQNEAQ (reference sequence). This CDR3 is 10 amino acids long. This clonotype was obtained from a male donor older than 55 with stage I lung adenocarcinoma. The sequencing here drew on peripheral blood, taken before any cancer treatment. The chain recombines TRBV7-9 with TRBJ2-7; D unclear. CDR3 in DNA: TGTGCCAGCAGCACTGAGGAGCAGTACTTC. Translated: CASSTEEQYF.